A selection of T cell receptor beta chains follows, all from one sample in a study of T-cell reconstitution after alpha-beta-depleted transplantation in children. TCRdb reprocessed the PCR reads with MiXCR, giving one entry per CDR3 protein. The sample records 120,000 to 150,000 distinct CDR3 sequences, around 8.8% being singletons. The sample in question was PBMCs, mostly from graft donor cells, obtained 180 days after TCRalphabeta/CD19-depleted stem cell transplant. These receptors originate from a female patient between 2 and 15 years old who had a stem cell transplant for congenital amegakaryocytic thrombocytopenia, so the T cells may come from the graft donor. Each CDR3 is given with its conserved first and last residue. D genes are given only for firm matches. Part of the rows lack a size; the others show once, few, many or a class for expanded clones.

TRBJ2-1 . many TRBV7-6 CASSTLARTYNEQFF TGTGCCAGCAGCACTCTAGCGCGTACCTACAATGAGCAGTTCTTC
TRBJ2-1 . . TRBV28 CASSALVEPSPNEQFF TGTGCCAGCAGTGCCCTGGTGGAACCATCCCCCAATGAGCAGTTCTTC
TRBJ2-3 . . TRBV3-1 CASCQFSGGAASSTDTQYF TGTGCCTCCTGCCAATTTAGTGGGGGCGCCGCCTCTAGCACAGATACGCAGTATTTT
TRBJ2-2 TRBD1 many TRBV6-5 CASYGTGRSGELFF TGTGCCAGCTACGGGACAGGGCGGTCCGGGGAGCTGTTTTTT
TRBJ2-1 . many TRBV28 CASTSPAGYEQFF TGTGCCAGCACCTCCCCTGCGGGCTATGAGCAGTTCTTC
TRBJ2-3 TRBD1 . TRBV2 CASSPGTGLLNTQYF TGTGCCAGCAGCCCCGGGACAGGGCTTTTGAATACGCAGTATTTT
TRBJ2-7 . many TRBV12-3/TRBV12-4 CASSFTARGSYEQYF TGTGCCAGCAGTTTTACGGCAAGGGGGTCCTACGAGCAGTACTTC
TRBJ2-7 . . TRBV6-5 CASSPSRVWTIYEQYF TGTGCCAGCAGTCCCAGCCGTGTCTGGACTATCTACGAGCAGTACTTC
TRBJ1-6 . many TRBV7-8 CASSLETAFYSPLHF TGTGCCAGCAGCCTAGAGACAGCATTTTATTCACCCCTCCACTTT
TRBJ2-1 TRBD2 many TRBV4-2 CASSPWGAGGEYEQFF TGTGCCAGCAGCCCCTGGGGGGCGGGGGGCGAGTATGAGCAGTTCTTC
TRBJ2-1 TRBD1 . TRBV20-1 CSARPGQAPRRIEQFF TGCAGTGCTAGACCCGGACAGGCCCCCCGGCGCATCGAGCAGTTCTTC
TRBJ2-1 . . TRBV11-2 CASSSRQGPAGNEQFF TGTGCCAGCAGCTCAAGACAGGGACCCGCGGGGAATGAGCAGTTCTTC
TRBJ1-4 . many TRBV29-1 CSAGPGGVREKLFF TGCAGCGCGGGCCCGGGGGGGGTTCGTGAAAAACTGTTTTTT
TRBJ1-2 . few TRBV6-5 CASSWEFNYGYTF TGTGCCAGCAGTTGGGAGTTTAACTATGGCTACACCTTC
TRBJ2-7 . many TRBV28 CASSLPGPYEQYF TGTGCCAGCAGTTTACCGGGGCCCTACGAGCAGTACTTC
TRBJ1-5 . few TRBV7-2 CASSNRGVYSNQPQHF TGTGCCAGCAGCAACCGGGGCGTTTATAGCAATCAGCCCCAGCATTTT
TRBJ2-7 . many TRBV6-1 CASSTGASYEQYF TGTGCCAGCAGTACAGGCGCTTCCTACGAGCAGTACTTC
TRBJ2-5 . many TRBV5-8 CASSLVSVETQYF TGTGCCAGCAGCTTGGTTAGCGTGGAGACCCAGTACTTC
TRBJ2-1 . . TRBV20-1 CSTGSGEQFF TGCAGCACAGGGTCGGGTGAGCAGTTCTTC
TRBJ2-7 . many TRBV20-1 CSAGGLGQTYEQYF TGCAGTGCGGGAGGGTTGGGACAAACCTACGAGCAGTACTTC
TRBJ2-2 . many TRBV28 CASNSLGSTGELFF TGTGCCAGCAACTCGTTGGGTTCCACCGGGGAGCTGTTTTTT
TRBJ2-2 TRBD1 . TRBV6-1 CASTRQGETGELFF TGTGCCAGCACCCGACAGGGGGAAACCGGGGAGCTGTTTTTT
TRBJ2-2 TRBD1 few TRBV7-2 CASSLGQGATGELFF TGTGCCAGCAGCCTCGGACAGGGGGCCACCGGGGAGCTGTTTTTT
TRBJ2-5 . few TRBV15 CATSRGGAEYQETQYF TGTGCCACCAGCAGAGGGGGAGCAGAGTACCAAGAGACCCAGTACTTC
TRBJ2-7 . . TRBV11-2 CASSSGSIAYEQYF TGTGCCAGCAGCTCGGGATCAATTGCCTACGAGCAGTACTTC
TRBJ2-7 . many TRBV12-3/TRBV12-4 CASSPGFYEQYF TGTGCCAGCAGTCCGGGATTCTACGAGCAGTACTTC